This T cell receptor beta chain was profiled in a study of shared clonotypes between healthy human individuals. On the study more broadly: The donor group consisted of a couple of women and three men, aged 18 to 49. General study points: Sorted-subset samples were not fully sequenced, rarefaction indicated. Clonotype sharing across several donors was observed for around 4.5% of naive CD4 clonotypes.

The donors, healthy adults who were HIV-negative, had experienced no recent acute infections or vaccinations. This CDR3 has 13 amino acids. Germline V gene data show CDR1 as SGHNT and CDR2 as YYREEE (reference sequence). Deletions cut 6 bases from V and 9 bases from J, with 16 bases between. Clones were sequenced by immunoSEQ multiplex PCR, and TCRdb holds only the in-frame ones, with some missing. The sample lists a few million clones, 80% to 95% seen once, with approximately 0.41% in the top ten. In the case of this clone: The antigen remains undetermined.

The specimen sequenced was naive CD4+ T cells from PBMCs. As for subset: CD45RA+ positively selected. This receptor was taken from a young man in good health. Some clones in this sample may be carry-over from other donors' samples. V usage is TRBV5-4 and J usage is TRBJ2-1; D remains unclear. The CDR3 DNA reads TGTGCCAGCACCCGAGTTGGTAATCGTGAGCAGTTCTTC. Translating gives CASTRVGNREQFF.